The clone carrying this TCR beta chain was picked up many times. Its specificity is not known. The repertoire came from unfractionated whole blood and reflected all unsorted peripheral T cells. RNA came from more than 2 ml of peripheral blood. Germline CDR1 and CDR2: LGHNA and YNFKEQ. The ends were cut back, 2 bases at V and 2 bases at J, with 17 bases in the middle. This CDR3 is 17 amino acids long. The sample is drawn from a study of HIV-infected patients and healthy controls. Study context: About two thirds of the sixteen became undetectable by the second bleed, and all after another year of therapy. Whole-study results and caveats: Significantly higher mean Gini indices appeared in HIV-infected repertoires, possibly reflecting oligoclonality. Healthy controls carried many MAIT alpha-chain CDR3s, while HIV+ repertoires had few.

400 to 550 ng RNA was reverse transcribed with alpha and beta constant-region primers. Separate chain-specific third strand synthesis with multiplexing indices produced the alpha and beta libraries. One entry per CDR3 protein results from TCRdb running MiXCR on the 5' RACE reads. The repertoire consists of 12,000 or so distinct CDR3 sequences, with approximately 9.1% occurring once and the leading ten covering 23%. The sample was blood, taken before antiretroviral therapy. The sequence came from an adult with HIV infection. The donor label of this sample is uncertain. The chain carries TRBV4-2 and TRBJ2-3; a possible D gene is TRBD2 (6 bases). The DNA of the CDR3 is TGTGCCAGCAGCCAAAGCTTAGCGGATATTTCCACAGATACGCAGTATTTT. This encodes CASSQSLADISTDTQYF.